Listed here are 22 T cell receptor beta chains from one sample, sequenced in a study of blood T cell repertoires in COVID-19. Libraries were prepared by immunoSEQ multiplex PCR; TCRdb keeps only in-frame clonotypes and omits some of them. The data contain 200,000 to 300,000 clones, about 86% of them singletons. Specimen: peripheral blood. These receptor sequences come from a man in his thirties or forties with active or convalescent COVID-19.

This clone was seen only once. The CDR3 loop reads CASSSLSYEQYF. In nucleotides, the CDR3 is TGTGCCAGCAGTTCACTATCCTACGAGCAGTACTTC. The J gene is TRBJ2-7, the V gene TRBV6-5; D is undetermined. V lost 4 bases, J lost 1 base, and 5 bases lay in between. The CDR3 is 12 amino acids. Germline-derived CDR1 and CDR2 are MNHEY and SVGAGI.

The sample holds a few counts of this clone. Within the sample, other DNA sequences also encode this same CDR3. This chain links TRBV5-1 with TRBJ2-3; no firm D call. Trimming took off 0 bases at V and 0 bases at J, with 5 bases between the two ends. Per germline, CDR1 SGHRS and CDR2 YFSETQ. The CDR3 contains 14 residues. DNA of the CDR3: TGCGCCAGCAGCTTGGCCAGTAGCACAGATACGCAGTATTTT. This encodes CASSLASSTDTQYF.

This chain joins TRBV19 and TRBJ2-2; the D gene is possibly TRBD1 (5 bases). Trimming shortened V by 3 bases and J by 4 bases, and 15 bases separated the two germline ends. The V gene's germline CDR1 is LNHDA and CDR2 SQIVND (reference sequence). This CDR3 spans 16 amino acids. CDR3 in DNA: TGTGCCAGTAGTATCAGGGAAGGGTACGGCACCGGGGAGCTGTTTTTT. This sequence encodes CASSIREGYGTGELFF.

This clone was detected only a few times. The V call is TRBV11-3, the J call TRBJ1-2, with a possible D match to TRBD1 (5 bases). This CDR3 has 14 amino acids. The V and J ends lost 6 bases and 8 bases respectively, with 19 bases between them. Germline lookup yields CDR1 SGHNT and CDR2 YENEEA. The DNA of the CDR3 is TGTGCCAGCAGTTTGCTCCGGGGGAGTGAGGGCTACACCTTC. Encoded protein: CASSLLRGSEGYTF.

The chain links TRBV7-2 to TRBJ1-6, with D unresolved. This CDR3 region has 12 residues. The V end was cut by 1 base, the J end by 9 bases, with 4 bases between. Per germline, CDR1 SGHTA and CDR2 FQGNSA. The CDR3 DNA reads TGTGCCAGCAGCTTAGTCTCTTCACCCCTCCACTTT. Translating it yields CASSLVSSPLHF.

This sequence joins TRBV11-2 and TRBJ2-3; TRBD2 agrees at 9 bases. After removal of 2 bases from V and 2 bases from J, the junction contained 11 bases not matched to a gene. The germline V gene has CDR1 SGHAT and CDR2 FQNNGV. The CDR3 extends over 18 amino acids. CDR3 protein: CASSLIAASGADTDTQYF. CDR3 DNA sequence: TGTGCCAGCAGCTTAATCGCGGCTAGCGGGGCCGACACAGATACGCAGTATTTT.

This chain uses TRBV7-7 with TRBJ2-7; unclear D gene. The CDR3 extends over 13 amino acids. Germline-derived CDR1 and CDR2 are SSHAT and FNYEAQ (reference sequence). The V gene lost 1 base and the J gene lost 5 bases, with 9 bases spanning the gap. As DNA, the CDR3 is TGTGCCAGCAGCTTAGGAAGTACGGACGAGCAGTACTTC. It specifies CASSLGSTDEQYF.

V is TRBV3-1 (or the pseudogene TRBV3-2) and J is TRBJ1-3; 10 nucleotides match TRBD1. The CDR3 spans 14 residues. The J segment lost 5 bases and the V segment lost 7 bases, leaving 5 bases of the junction unmatched. Germline loops: CDR1 LGHDT, CDR2 YNNKEL (reference sequence). In nucleotides, the CDR3 is TGTGCCAGCACCCGGACAGGGGGGCGAAACACCATATATTTT. Protein: CASTRTGGRNTIYF.

This chain links TRBV9 with TRBJ1-5, with 7 nucleotides matching TRBD1. Per the germline V gene, CDR1 is SGDLS and CDR2 is YYNGEE. J lost 7 bases, V lost 0 bases, and 7 bases had no gene match. The length of the CDR3 is 15 residues. The CDR3 coding sequence is TGTGCCAGCAGCGTAGCCGGGACAGAGGGCCAGCCCCAGCATTTT. Amino acid sequence: CASSVAGTEGQPQHF. The full variable domain, with the rest looked up from reference TRBV9 and TRBJ1-5, is DSGVTQTPKHLITATGQRVTLRCSPRSGDLSVYWYQQSLDQGLQFLIQYYNGEERAKGNILERFSAQQFPDLHSELNLSSLELGDSALYFCASSVAGTEGQPQHFGDGTRLSIL.

The chain joins TRBV2 to TRBJ2-1; D possibly corresponds to TRBD1 (6 bases). V was cut by 7 bases and J by 2 bases, with 12 bases left in between. Germline CDR1 is SNHLY and CDR2 is FYNNEI. The CDR3 sequence is 14 residues long. The CDR3 sequence is CASTQGPTYNEQFF. The CDR3 DNA follows: TGTGCCAGCACCCAGGGGCCCACCTACAATGAGCAGTTCTTC.

V is TRBV5-5 and J is TRBJ1-2; tentatively, D is TRBD1 (6 bases). Between the trimmed V and J ends, which lost 4 bases and 4 bases, there was a span of 17 bases. Germline CDR1 SGHKS, CDR2 YYEKEE (reference sequence). The CDR3 is 15 residues long. CDR3 sequence reads: CASSGPGHPGYGYTF. The CDR3 nucleotides are TGTGCCAGCAGCGGGCCGGGACACCCCGGCTATGGCTACACCTTC.

The chain joins TRBV3-1 (or the pseudogene TRBV3-2) to TRBJ2-2; 7 bases match TRBD2. V shed 1 base and J 1 base; nucleotides not matched to a gene: 3. The germline V gene encodes CDR1 LGHDT and CDR2 YNNKEL (reference sequence). This CDR3 is built from 16 residues. This CDR3 is CASSQVQRGNTGELFF. The CDR3 nucleotides are TGTGCCAGCAGCCAAGTACAGCGGGGGAACACCGGGGAGCTGTTTTTT.

J is TRBJ2-3 and V is TRBV15; maybe TRBD2 (7 bases). With 0 bases removed from V and 5 bases from J, the gap between germline ends came to 15 bases. Germline V gene data show CDR1 as LNHNV and CDR2 as YYDKDF (reference sequence). The CDR3 runs to 16 residues. The CDR3 here is CATSRDSGGPKDTQYF. CDR3 nucleotides: TGTGCCACCAGCAGAGATTCCGGGGGGCCTAAAGATACGCAGTATTTT.

The chain is built from TRBV30 and TRBJ1-2, with no clear D. Trimming removed 5 bases at V and 0 bases at J, with 7 bases between. The germline V gene encodes CDR1 GTSNPN and CDR2 SVGIG (reference sequence). The CDR3 runs to 12 residues. The CDR3 is CAWETANYGYTF. CDR3 bases: TGTGCCTGGGAAACAGCTAACTATGGCTACACCTTC.

V and J are TRBV7-9 and TRBJ1-1; possible D gene TRBD1, 5 bases. The CDR3 is 12 residues long. The germline gives CDR1 SEHNR, CDR2 FQNEAQ (reference sequence). V lost 5 bases, J lost 8 bases, and 12 bases lay in between. DNA for the CDR3: TGTGCCAGCAGCCGGAGACAGCTAGAAGCTTTCTTT. Translating it yields CASSRRQLEAFF.

The rearrangement links TRBV30 to TRBJ2-2; 9 bases line up with TRBD1. V gave up 4 bases and J gave up 5 bases; unmatched junction bases: 2. CDR1 and CDR2 from the germline V gene are GTSNPN and SVGIG (reference sequence). CDR3 length: 13 amino acids. The CDR3, as DNA: TGTGCCTGGAAGGGACAGGGTACCGGGGAGCTGTTTTTT. Its translation: CAWKGQGTGELFF.

This sequence joins TRBV6-6 and TRBJ2-1; D is possibly TRBD2 (7 bases). Trimming took off 6 bases at V and 6 bases at J, with 15 bases between the two ends. This CDR3 is 14 amino acids long. Germline V lookup: CDR1 MNHNY, CDR2 SVGAGI (reference sequence). CDR3 amino acids: CASSPGGGLNEQFF. The CDR3 DNA is TGTGCCAGCAGCCCTGGGGGGGGCCTCAATGAGCAGTTCTTC.

The chain links TRBV5-6 to TRBJ1-1; D gene ambiguous. The CDR3 is made up of 15 amino acids. Trimming took 0 bases from V and 0 from J, leaving 9 bases between them. Germline assignment: CDR1 SGHDT and CDR2 YYEEEE. The CDR3: CASSLGATMNTEAFF. CDR3 DNA sequence: TGTGCCAGCAGCTTGGGGGCAACCATGAACACTGAAGCTTTCTTT.

The CDR3 DNA follows: TGTGCCAGCAGCTTATTCGCAGGGGAGCAGCCCCAGCATTTT. Translating gives CASSLFAGEQPQHF. The V gene is TRBV7-2, the J gene TRBJ1-5; a weak D match, TRBD1 (6 bases). Germline V gene sequence: CDR1 SGHTA, CDR2 FQGNSA. This CDR3 has 14 residues. The V end lost 2 bases, the J end lost 7 bases, and 12 bases lay between the germline ends.

This clone appeared a single time. CDR3 residues: CSVGAGHNTGELFF. The DNA for the CDR3 is TGCAGCGTAGGAGCGGGACATAACACCGGGGAGCTGTTTTTT. J is TRBJ2-2 and V is TRBV29-1; the D gene is possibly TRBD2 (7 bases). The CDR3 is 14 amino acids. The V gene's germline CDR1 is SQVTM and CDR2 ANQGSEA. Trimming cost V 6 bases and J 2 bases, with 13 bases left between them.

The chain uses TRBV9 and TRBJ2-7, with D perhaps matching TRBD2 (5 bases). V was cut by 3 bases and J by 5 bases, with 15 bases left in between. The CDR3 covers 14 residues. Germline values: CDR1 SGDLS, CDR2 YYNGEE. This CDR3 is CASSALVFGDEQYF. The CDR3 coding sequence is TGTGCCAGCAGCGCACTGGTCTTCGGGGACGAGCAGTACTTC.

V and J are TRBV11-2 and TRBJ1-3; 8 bases line up with TRBD1. The CDR3 loop spans 17 amino acids. Germline V CDR1 and CDR2: SGHAT, FQNNGV. After removal of 2 bases from V and 2 bases from J, the junction contained 8 bases not matched to a gene. The chain's CDR3 is CASSLTMDRAAGNTIYF. As DNA, the CDR3 is TGTGCCAGCAGCTTAACAATGGACAGGGCCGCTGGAAACACCATATATTTT.